The clone carrying this T cell receptor (beta chain) is judged medium-sized. Its antigen is currently unknown. The data were taken from a study of vaccination and CD4 T cells after COVID-19. CDR1 DFQATT and CDR2 SNEGSKA come from the germline V gene (reference sequence). The germline V and J ends were trimmed by 3 bases and 4 bases, with 15 bases remaining between them. The CDR3 sequence is 14 residues long. Cultured CD4+ T cells had their DNA profiled by the Oncomine TCR Beta short-read assay. TCRdb re-derived calls from the PCR reads in MiXCR, one entry per CDR3 protein. The data show about 19,000 distinct CDR3 sequences, 51% seen once. Treatment of the sample: roughly 10-day PBMC culture with coronavirus spike peptide pools or control peptides (ViraFEST assay).

The TCR comes from a human donor who had recovered from COVID-19. V gene TRBV20-1 combines with J gene TRBJ2-5, with D possibly being TRBD2 (6 bases). Source: CD4+ T cells from blood, cultured in vitro, taken before SARS-CoV-2 vaccination. CDR3 DNA sequence: TGCAGTGCTAGGGCTAGCGAGTTTCGAGAGACCCAGTACTTC. Translation: CSARASEFRETQYF.